The clone carrying this T cell receptor (beta chain) occurred a few times. Its antigen is unknown. Via the markers CD45RO/CCR7/CD25/CD127/CD95/CD27, stem cell-like memory, regulatory, central memory and naive CD4+ cells were sorted. These data are taken from a study of beta chain features in type 1 diabetes. Study-wide background: Healthy donors resembled patients in age, gender and cell yields. Study outcomes and limitations: Among patients with Type 1 diabetes, TCRB CDR3s were moderately but significantly shorter in every one of the four CD4+ subsets.

The CDR3 has 15 amino acids. V was clipped by 5 bases and J by 4 bases; unmatched bases: 3. CDR1 is ENHRY, CDR2 SYGVKD, per germline. Of the isolated RNA, all was reverse transcribed, and so the sequenced material was expressed TCRB transcripts. Profiled with immunoSEQ multiplex PCR; TCRdb holds only in-frame clones, not every one. Found here are about 270,000 clones, roughly an eighth of them singletons; the top ten hold more than 0.015%. This chain links TRBV10-3 with TRBJ2-2; 11 bases map to TRBD1. The TCR sequence derives from a man aged 25-45 years with type 1 diabetes. The sequenced sample consisted of naive CD4+ T cells from blood. The CDR3 sequence: CAISLGQGATGELFF. Here the CDR3 DNA reads TGTGCCATCAGTCTTGGACAGGGGGCCACCGGGGAGCTGTTTTTT.